One T cell receptor (beta chain) is described in this entry. Its specificity is unknown. Deep level was the assay's run setting. Every subset's genomic DNA went evenly onto several immunoSEQ plates. Only in-frame clones appear in the TCRdb table, and some are missing; sequencing was by immunoSEQ multiplex PCR. The sample comprises about 2 million clones, approximately 95% of which are singletons, and 0.1% to 0.15% rests with the top ten. This specimen belongs to a study of shared clonotypes between healthy human individuals. Study-wide results and caveats: Clonotypes not shared had lower generation probabilities than those common to all four donors.

Sequencing was done on a sample of naive CD4+ T cells sorted from blood. Subset here: CD45RA+ positively selected. The sequence was obtained from a man aged 18 to 30 in good health.

CDR3 amino acids: CASSPQGQQYYGYTF. The CDR3 DNA reads TGTGCCAGCAGTCCCCAGGGACAGCAATACTATGGCTACACCTTC. V is TRBV27 and J is TRBJ1-2, with TRBD1 matching 7 bases. This CDR3 is 15 amino acids long. V was clipped by 5 bases and J by 3 bases; unmatched bases: 9. In germline, CDR1 is MNHEY, CDR2 SMNVEV (reference sequence).